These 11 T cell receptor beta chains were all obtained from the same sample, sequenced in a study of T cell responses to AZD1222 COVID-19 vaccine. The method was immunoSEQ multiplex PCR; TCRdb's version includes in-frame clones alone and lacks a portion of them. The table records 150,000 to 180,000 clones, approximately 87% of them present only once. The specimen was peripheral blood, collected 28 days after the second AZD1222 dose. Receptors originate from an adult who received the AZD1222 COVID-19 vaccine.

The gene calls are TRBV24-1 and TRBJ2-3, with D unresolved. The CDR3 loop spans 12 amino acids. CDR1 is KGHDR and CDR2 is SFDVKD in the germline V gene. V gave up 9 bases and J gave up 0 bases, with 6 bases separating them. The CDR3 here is CATAASTDTQYF. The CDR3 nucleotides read TGTGCCACCGCGGCTAGCACAGATACGCAGTATTTT.

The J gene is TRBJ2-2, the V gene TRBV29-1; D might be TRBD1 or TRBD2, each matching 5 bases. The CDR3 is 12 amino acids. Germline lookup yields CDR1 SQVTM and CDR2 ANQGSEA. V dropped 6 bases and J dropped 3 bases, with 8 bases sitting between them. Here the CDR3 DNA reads TGCAGCGTGGGGGTTGACACCGGGGAGCTGTTTTTT. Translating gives CSVGVDTGELFF.

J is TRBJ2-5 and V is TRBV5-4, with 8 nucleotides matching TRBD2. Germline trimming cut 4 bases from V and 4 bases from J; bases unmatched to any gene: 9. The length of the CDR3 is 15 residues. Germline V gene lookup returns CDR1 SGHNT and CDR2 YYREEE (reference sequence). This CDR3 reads CASSRIAGSGETQYF. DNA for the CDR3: TGTGCCAGCAGCCGCATAGCGGGATCGGGAGAGACCCAGTACTTC.

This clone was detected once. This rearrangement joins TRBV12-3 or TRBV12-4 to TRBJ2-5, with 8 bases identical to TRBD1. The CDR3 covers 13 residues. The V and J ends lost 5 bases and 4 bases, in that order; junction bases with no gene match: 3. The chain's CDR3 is CASSTTGVETQYF. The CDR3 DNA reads TGTGCCAGCAGTACGACAGGGGTAGAGACCCAGTACTTC.

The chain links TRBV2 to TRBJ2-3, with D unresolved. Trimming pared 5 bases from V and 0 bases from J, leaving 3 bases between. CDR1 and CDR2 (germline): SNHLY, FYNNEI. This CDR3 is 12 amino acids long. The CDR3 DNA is TGTGCCAGCAGTTACAGCACAGATACGCAGTATTTT. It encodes CASSYSTDTQYF.

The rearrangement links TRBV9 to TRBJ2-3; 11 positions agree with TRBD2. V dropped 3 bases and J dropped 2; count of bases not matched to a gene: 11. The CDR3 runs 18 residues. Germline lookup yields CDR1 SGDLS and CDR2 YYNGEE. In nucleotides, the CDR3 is TGTGCCAGCAGCGGAGGGGGACTAGCGGACTACCTCACAGATACGCAGTATTTT. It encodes CASSGGGLADYLTDTQYF.

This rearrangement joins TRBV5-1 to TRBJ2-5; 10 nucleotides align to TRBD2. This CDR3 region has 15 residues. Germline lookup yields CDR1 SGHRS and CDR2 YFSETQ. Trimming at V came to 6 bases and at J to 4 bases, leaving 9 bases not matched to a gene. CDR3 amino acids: CASKAGGPRGETQYF. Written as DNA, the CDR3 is TGCGCCAGCAAAGCGGGAGGGCCAAGGGGAGAGACCCAGTACTTC.

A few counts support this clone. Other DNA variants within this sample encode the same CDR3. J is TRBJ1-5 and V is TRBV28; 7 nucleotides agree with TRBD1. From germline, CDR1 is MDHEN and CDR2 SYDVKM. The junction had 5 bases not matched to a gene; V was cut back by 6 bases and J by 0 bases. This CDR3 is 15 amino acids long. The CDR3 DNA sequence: TGTGCCAGCAGCCCTGGGACAGTTAGCAATCAGCCCCAGCATTTT. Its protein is CASSPGTVSNQPQHF.

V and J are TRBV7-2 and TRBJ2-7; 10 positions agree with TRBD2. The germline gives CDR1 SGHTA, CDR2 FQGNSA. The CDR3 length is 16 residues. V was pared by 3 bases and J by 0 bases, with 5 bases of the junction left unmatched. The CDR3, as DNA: TGTGCCAGCAGCTTCCCGACTAGCGGGTTCTCCTACGAGCAGTACTTC. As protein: CASSFPTSGFSYEQYF.

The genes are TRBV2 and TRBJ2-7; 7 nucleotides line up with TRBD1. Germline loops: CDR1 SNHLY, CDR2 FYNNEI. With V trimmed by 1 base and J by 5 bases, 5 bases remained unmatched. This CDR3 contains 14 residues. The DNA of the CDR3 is TGTGCCAGCAGTGAAGAAGGGGGCGTCGACGAGCAGTACTTC. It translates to CASSEEGGVDEQYF. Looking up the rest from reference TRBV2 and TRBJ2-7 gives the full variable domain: EPEVTQTPSHQVTQMGQEVILRCVPISNHLYFYWYRQILGQKVEFLVSFYNNEISEKSEIFDDQFSVERPDGSNFTLKIRSTKLEDSAMYFCASSEEGGVDEQYFGPGTRLTVT.

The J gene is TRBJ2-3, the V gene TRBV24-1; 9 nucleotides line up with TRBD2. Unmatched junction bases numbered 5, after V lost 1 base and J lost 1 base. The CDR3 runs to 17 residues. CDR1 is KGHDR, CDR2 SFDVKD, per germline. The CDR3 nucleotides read TGTGCCACCAGTGATTTAGCTAGCGGGAAGGGCACAGATACGCAGTATTTT. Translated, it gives CATSDLASGKGTDTQYF.